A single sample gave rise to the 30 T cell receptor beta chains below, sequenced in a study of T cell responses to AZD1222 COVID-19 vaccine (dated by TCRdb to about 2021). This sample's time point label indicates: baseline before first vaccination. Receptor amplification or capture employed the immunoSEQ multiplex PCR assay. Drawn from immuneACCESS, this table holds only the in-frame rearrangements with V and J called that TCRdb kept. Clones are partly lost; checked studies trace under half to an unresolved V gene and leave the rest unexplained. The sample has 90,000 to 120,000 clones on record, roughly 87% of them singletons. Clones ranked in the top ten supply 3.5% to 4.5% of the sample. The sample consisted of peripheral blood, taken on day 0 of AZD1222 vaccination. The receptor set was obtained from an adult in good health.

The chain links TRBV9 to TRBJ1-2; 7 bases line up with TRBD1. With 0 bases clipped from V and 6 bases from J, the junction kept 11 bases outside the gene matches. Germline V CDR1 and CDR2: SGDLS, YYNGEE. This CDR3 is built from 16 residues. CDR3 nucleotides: TGTGCCAGCAGCGTAGAAGTAGGCAGGGGGATCGATGGCTACACCTTC. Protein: CASSVEVGRGIDGYTF.

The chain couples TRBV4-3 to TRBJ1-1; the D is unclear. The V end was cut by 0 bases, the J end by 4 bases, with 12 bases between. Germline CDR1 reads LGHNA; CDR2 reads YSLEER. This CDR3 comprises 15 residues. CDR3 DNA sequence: TGCGCCAGCAGCCAAGAGACGGGCCCCAGCACTGAAGCTTTCTTT. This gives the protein CASSQETGPSTEAFF.

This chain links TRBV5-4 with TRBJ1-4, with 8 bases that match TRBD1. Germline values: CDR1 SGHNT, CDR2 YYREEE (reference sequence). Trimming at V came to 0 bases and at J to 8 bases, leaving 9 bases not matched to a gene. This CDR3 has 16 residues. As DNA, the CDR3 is TGTGCCAGCAGCTTGGGGTCCCAGGGGGCAAGGGAAAAACTGTTTTTT. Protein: CASSLGSQGAREKLFF.

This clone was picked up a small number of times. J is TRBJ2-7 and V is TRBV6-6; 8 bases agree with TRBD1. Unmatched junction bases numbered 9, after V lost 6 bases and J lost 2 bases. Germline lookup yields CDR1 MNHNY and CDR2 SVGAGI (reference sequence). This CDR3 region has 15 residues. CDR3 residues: CASRPRTGSPYEQYF. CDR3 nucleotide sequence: TGTGCCAGCAGACCTCGGACAGGGAGTCCCTACGAGCAGTACTTC.

The CDR3: CASSYSPGRLNTEAFF. The CDR3 nucleotides read TGTGCCAGTAGCTACTCCCCGGGACGTTTGAACACTGAAGCTTTCTTT. The chain is built from TRBV19 and TRBJ1-1, with D possibly TRBD1 on 5 matching bases. Germline CDR1 LNHDA, CDR2 SQIVND (reference sequence). The CDR3 totals 16 residues. Trimming took off 6 bases at V and 0 bases at J, with 17 bases between the two ends.

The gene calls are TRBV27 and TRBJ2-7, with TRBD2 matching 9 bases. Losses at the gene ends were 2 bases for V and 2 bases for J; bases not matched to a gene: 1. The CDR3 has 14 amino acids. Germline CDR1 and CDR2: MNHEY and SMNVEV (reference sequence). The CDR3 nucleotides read TGTGCCAGCAGTTTAGGCGGGAGGGCCTACGAGCAGTACTTC. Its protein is CASSLGGRAYEQYF.

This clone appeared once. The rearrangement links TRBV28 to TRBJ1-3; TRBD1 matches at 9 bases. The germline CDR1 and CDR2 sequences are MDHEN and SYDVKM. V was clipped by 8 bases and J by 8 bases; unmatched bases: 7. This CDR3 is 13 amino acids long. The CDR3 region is CASGLQGADTIYF. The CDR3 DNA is TGTGCCAGCGGCTTACAGGGGGCTGACACCATATATTTT.

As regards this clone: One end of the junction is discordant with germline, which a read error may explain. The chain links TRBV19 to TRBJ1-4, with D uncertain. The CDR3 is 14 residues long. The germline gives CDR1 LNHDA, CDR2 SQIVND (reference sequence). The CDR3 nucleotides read TGTGCCAGTAGTGTAGAATCGTCGGGCGGAAAACTGTTTTTT. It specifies CASSVESSGGKLFF.

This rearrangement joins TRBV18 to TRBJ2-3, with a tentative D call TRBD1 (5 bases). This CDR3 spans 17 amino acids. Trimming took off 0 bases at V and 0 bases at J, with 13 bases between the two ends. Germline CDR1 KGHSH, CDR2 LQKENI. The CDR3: CASSPPRQGGSTDTQYF. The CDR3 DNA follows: TGTGCCAGCTCACCACCTCGGCAGGGTGGGAGCACAGATACGCAGTATTTT. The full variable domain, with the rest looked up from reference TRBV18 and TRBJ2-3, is NAGVMQNPRHLVRRRGQEARLRCSPMKGHSHVYWYRQLPEEGLKFMVYLQKENIIDESGMPKERFSAEFPKEGPSILRIQQVVRGDSAAYFCASSPPRQGGSTDTQYFGPGTRLTVL.

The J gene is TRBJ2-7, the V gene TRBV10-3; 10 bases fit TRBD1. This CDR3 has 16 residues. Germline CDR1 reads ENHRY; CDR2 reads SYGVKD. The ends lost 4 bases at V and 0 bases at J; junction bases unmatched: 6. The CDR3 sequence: CAISVSDRGYSYEQYF. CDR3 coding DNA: TGTGCCATCAGTGTATCGGACAGGGGGTACTCCTACGAGCAGTACTTC.

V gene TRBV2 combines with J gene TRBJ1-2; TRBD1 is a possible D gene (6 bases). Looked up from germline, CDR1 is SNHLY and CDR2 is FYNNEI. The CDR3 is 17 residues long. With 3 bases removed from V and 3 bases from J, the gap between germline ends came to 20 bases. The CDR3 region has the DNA TGTGCCAGCAGTGAGAAAGGGGGGGCCAGGGCATACTATGGCTACACCTTC. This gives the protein CASSEKGGARAYYGYTF.

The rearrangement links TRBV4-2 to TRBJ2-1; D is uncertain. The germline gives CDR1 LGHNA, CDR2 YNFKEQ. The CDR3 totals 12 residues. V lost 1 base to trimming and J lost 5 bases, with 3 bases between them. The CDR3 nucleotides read TGTGCCAGCAGCCAAGTGAACAATGAGCAGTTCTTC. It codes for CASSQVNNEQFF.

The CDR3 nucleotides read TGTGCCAGCAGCGGCCGGACAGGGAGTAACACTGAAGCTTTCTTT. As protein: CASSGRTGSNTEAFF. The chain is built from TRBV9 and TRBJ1-1; TRBD1 agrees at 8 bases. The CDR3 has 15 amino acids. The J segment lost 2 bases and the V segment lost 3 bases, leaving 6 bases of the junction unmatched. CDR1 and CDR2 (germline): SGDLS, YYNGEE.

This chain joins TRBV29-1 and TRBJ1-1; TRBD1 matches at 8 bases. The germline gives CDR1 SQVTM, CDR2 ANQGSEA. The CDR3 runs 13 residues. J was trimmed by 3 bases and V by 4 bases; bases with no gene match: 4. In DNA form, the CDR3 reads TGCAGCGTTGGGACAGGGAGCTACACTGAAGCTTTCTTT. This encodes CSVGTGSYTEAFF.

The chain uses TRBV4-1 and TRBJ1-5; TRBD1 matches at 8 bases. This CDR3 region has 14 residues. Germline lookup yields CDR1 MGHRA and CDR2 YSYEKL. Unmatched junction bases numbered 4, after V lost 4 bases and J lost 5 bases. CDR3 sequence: CASSPRDRHQPQHF. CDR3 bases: TGCGCCAGCAGCCCCCGGGACAGGCATCAGCCCCAGCATTTT.

CDR3 DNA sequence: TGTGCCAGCAGCCTAGCGGGAGGTTCAGATACGCAGTATTTT. This encodes CASSLAGGSDTQYF. The chain is built from TRBV14 and TRBJ2-3, with 10 nucleotides matching TRBD2. V lost 4 bases to trimming and J lost 4 bases; unmatched junction nucleotides: 2. This CDR3 comprises 14 residues. Germline V gene data show CDR1 as SGHDN and CDR2 as FVKESK.

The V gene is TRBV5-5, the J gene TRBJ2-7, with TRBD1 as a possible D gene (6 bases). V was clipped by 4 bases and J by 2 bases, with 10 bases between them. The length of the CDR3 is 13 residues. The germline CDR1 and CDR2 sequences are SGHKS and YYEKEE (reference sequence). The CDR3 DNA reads TGTGCCAGCAGCAGGCAGGGGACCTACGAGCAGTACTTC. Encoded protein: CASSRQGTYEQYF.

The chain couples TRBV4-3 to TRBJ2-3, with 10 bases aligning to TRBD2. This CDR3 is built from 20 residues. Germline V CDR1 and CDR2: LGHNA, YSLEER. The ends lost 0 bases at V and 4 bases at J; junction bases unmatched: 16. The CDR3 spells CASSQDWASGSSVSSDTQYF. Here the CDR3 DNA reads TGCGCCAGCAGCCAAGATTGGGCTAGCGGGAGTTCCGTTTCGTCAGATACGCAGTATTTT.

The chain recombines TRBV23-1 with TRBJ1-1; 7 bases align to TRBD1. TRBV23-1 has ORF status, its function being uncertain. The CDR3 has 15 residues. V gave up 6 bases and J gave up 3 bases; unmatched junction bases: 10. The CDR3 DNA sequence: TGCGCCAGCAGCGGAGAACAGGGGAGGTACACTGAAGCTTTCTTT. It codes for CASSGEQGRYTEAFF.

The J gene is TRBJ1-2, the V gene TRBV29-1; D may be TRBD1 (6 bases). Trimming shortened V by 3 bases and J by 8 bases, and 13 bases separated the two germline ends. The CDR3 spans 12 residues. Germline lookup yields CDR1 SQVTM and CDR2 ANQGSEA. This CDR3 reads CSVDFSGGGYTF. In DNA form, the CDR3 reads TGCAGCGTTGATTTTTCGGGGGGCGGCTACACCTTC.

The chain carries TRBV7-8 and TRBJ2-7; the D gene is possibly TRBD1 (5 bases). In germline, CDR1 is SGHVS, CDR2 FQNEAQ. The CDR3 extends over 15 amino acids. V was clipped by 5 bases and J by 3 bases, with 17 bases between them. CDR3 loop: CASSPRVTTGYEQYF. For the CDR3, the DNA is TGTGCCAGCAGCCCCAGGGTCACTACGGGCTACGAGCAGTACTTC.

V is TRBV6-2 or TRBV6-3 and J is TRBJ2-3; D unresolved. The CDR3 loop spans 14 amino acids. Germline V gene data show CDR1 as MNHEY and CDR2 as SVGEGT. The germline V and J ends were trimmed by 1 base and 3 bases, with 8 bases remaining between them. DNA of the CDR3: TGTGCCAGCAGTTACTTTTCTCCGACAGATACGCAGTATTTT. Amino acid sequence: CASSYFSPTDTQYF.

The CDR3 spells CASEGIKGNEQFF. The CDR3, as DNA: TGTGCCAGCGAGGGGATTAAGGGCAATGAGCAGTTCTTC. This sequence joins TRBV7-9 and TRBJ2-1, with D possibly called TRBD1 or TRBD2 (5 bases each). The CDR3 totals 13 residues. V lost 8 bases, J lost 6 bases, and 14 bases lay in between. Germline V lookup: CDR1 SEHNR, CDR2 FQNEAQ (reference sequence).

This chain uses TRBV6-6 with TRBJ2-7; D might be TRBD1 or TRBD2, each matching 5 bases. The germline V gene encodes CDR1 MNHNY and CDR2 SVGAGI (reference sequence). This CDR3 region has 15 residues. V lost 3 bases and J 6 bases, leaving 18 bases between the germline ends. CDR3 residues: CASSYVPARGGEQYF. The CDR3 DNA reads TGTGCCAGCAGTTATGTCCCAGCCCGTGGGGGCGAGCAGTACTTC.

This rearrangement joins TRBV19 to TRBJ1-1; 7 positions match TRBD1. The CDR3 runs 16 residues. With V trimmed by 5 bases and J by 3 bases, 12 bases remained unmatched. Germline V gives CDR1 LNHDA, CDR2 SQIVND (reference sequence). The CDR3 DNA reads TGTGCCAGTAGTCCCGGGACAGCACGAATCTACACTGAAGCTTTCTTT. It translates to CASSPGTARIYTEAFF.

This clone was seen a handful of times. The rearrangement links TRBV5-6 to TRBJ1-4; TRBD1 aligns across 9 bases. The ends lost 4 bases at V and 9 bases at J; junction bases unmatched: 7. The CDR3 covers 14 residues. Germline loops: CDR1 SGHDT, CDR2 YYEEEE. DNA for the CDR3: TGTGCCAGCAGCGCCGGGACAGGGATAAAAAAACTGTTTTTT. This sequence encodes CASSAGTGIKKLFF.

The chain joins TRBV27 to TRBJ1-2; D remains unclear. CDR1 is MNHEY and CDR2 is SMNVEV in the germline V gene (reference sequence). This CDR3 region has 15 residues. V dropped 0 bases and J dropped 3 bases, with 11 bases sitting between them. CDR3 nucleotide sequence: TGTGCCAGCAGTTTATCGGAGGGAGCCCACTATGGCTACACCTTC. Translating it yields CASSLSEGAHYGYTF.

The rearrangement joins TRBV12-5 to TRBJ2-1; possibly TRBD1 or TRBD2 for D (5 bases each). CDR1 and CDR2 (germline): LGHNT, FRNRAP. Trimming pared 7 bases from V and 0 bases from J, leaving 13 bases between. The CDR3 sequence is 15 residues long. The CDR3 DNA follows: TGTGCTAGTGCCACGGGGCGGACCTCCTACAATGAGCAGTTCTTC. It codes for CASATGRTSYNEQFF.

The CDR3: CASSLGGLRVENTEAFF. In DNA form, the CDR3 reads TGCGCCAGCAGCTTGGGCGGCCTAAGGGTGGAGAACACTGAAGCTTTCTTT. V usage is TRBV5-1 and J usage is TRBJ1-1; D not resolved. Germline V CDR1 and CDR2: SGHRS, YFSETQ. V was pared by 0 bases and J by 1 base, with 16 bases between. The CDR3 covers 17 residues. Variable domain in full (rest from reference TRBV5-1 and TRBJ1-1): KAGVTQTPRYLIKTRGQQVTLSCSPISGHRSVSWYQQTPGQGLQFLFEYFSETQRNKGNFPGRFSGRQFSNSRSEMNVSTLELGDSALYLCASSLGGLRVENTEAFFGQGTRLTVV.

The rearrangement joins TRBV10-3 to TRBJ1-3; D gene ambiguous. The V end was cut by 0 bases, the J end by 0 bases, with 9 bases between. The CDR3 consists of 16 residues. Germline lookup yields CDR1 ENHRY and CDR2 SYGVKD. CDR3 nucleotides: TGTGCCATCAGTGAGTCGGTAGTTTTCTCTGGAAACACCATATATTTT. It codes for CAISESVVFSGNTIYF.